This T cell receptor beta chain was obtained from a study of PD-1 blockade in classical Hodgkin lymphoma. Study conclusions and caveats: It was reported that newly diagnosed patients had less baseline TCR diversity than healthy donors.

Time point of the sample: newly diagnosed, previously untreated cHL patient sample. Germline assignment: CDR1 SGDLS and CDR2 YYNGEE. V was cut by 5 bases and J by 4 bases, with 7 bases left in between. CDR3 size: 13 residues. As for this clone: What it binds is not known.

Assay: immunoSEQ multiplex PCR; the TCRdb copy retains only in-frame clones and omits some. The sample carries 70,000 or so clones, 93% recorded once. The chain joins TRBV9 to TRBJ1-6; D is unclear. The receptor comes from a human donor with classical Hodgkin lymphoma. Source material: peripheral blood mononuclear cells (PBMCs). CDR3 DNA: TGTGCCAGCAGTTCTGATTATAATTCACCCCTCCACTTT. The encoded protein is CASSSDYNSPLHF.